This TCR beta chain was observed in a study of T cells in narcolepsy (dated by TCRdb to about 2018). Study-level background: Patients with narcolepsy type 1 or type 2 (NT1, NT2) and healthy control donors were enrolled in the study. The study sought autoreactive T cells targeting hypocretin neuron self-antigens (hypocretin, TRIB2) in narcolepsy patients, using TCR Vbeta sequencing to track clonotypes in blood and CSF.

Counted from cysteine to phenylalanine, this CDR3 has 13 amino acids. The retained sequence is limited to the CDR3, 39 bases, with the frame set at the first base. V is reduced by 8 bases and J by 6 bases, leaving a spacing of 17 bases between them. The germline V gene encodes CDR1 MDHEN and CDR2 SYDVKM. To note about this clone: Its antigen is not yet known. No much larger clonotype is one base removed from it; base qualities were not supplied.

Library preparation employed the immunoSEQ multiplex PCR assay. What TCRdb holds here is the immuneACCESS table cut down to in-frame rearrangements. Part of the clones is not present; checked against another copy, under half of the missing clones reflect an unresolved V gene, and the others are unexplained. The sample includes fewer than 40,000 clones, with roughly 77% observed a single time. The ten largest make up roughly 2.5% of the sample. For TCR Vbeta sequencing, memory CD4+ T cells were sorted ex vivo from the peripheral blood of narcolepsy patients and healthy controls. Study-level results and caveats: In plots comparing CSF and blood CD4+ T cell clonotypes from the same patient, HCRT-specific and TRIB2-specific autoreactive clonotypes were highlighted. Autoreactive clonotypes were reported to be detected serially in the blood of the same patients and of different patients, but not in the blood of healthy controls. Numbers of sequenced blood memory CD4+ clonotypes were comparable, with averages of around 39,000 in patients and around 30,000 in controls. No sequences matching autoreactive T cell clones were present in some of the blood memory CD4+ repertoires from patients and controls.

The V and J genes are TRBV28 and TRBJ2-7; the D call is possibly TRBD1 or TRBD2, each sharing 6 bases. Sequencing was done on a sample of memory (CD45RA-) CD4+ T cells from blood. Sample cell subset or site, as interpreted from the label and publication: memory T cells sorted ex vivo from peripheral blood. The origin of this receptor is a human donor in good health. CDR3 sequence: CASLGGGQVEQYF. The bases read TGTGCCAGCCTAGGAGGGGGGCAGGTCGAGCAGTACTTC.